This TCR beta chain was sequenced in a study of T cell repertoires in cytomegalovirus infection. Looking at the study overall: Recently identified HLA-C-restricted and well-studied HLA-B-restricted CMV epitopes were used. Regarding the study as a whole: Dominant in the ex vivo response were TCR beta clonotypes restricted by HLA-C and specific for CMV.

This clonotype was recorded at least ten times. Its matching antigen is unknown. V was cut by 8 bases and J by 2 bases, with 18 bases left in between. From germline, CDR1 is MDHEN and CDR2 SYDVKM. CDR3 size: 15 residues. Each CDR3 protein gets one entry after TCRdb re-called the reads with MiXCR. The sample records approximately 770,000 distinct CDR3 sequences, just under 30% being singletons. The origin of this receptor is a human donor in good health (CMV status not recorded). Some clones in this sample may be carry-over from other donors' samples. This material consisted of cultured CD8+ T cells from PBMCs, taken from culture after CMV antigen stimulation. This chain joins TRBV28 and TRBJ2-5; TRBD1 is a possible D gene (5 bases). The CDR3 loop is CASRRGGLGQETQYF. CDR3 sequence (DNA): TGTGCCAGCCGTAGGGGCGGTTTGGGGCAAGAGACCCAGTACTTC.